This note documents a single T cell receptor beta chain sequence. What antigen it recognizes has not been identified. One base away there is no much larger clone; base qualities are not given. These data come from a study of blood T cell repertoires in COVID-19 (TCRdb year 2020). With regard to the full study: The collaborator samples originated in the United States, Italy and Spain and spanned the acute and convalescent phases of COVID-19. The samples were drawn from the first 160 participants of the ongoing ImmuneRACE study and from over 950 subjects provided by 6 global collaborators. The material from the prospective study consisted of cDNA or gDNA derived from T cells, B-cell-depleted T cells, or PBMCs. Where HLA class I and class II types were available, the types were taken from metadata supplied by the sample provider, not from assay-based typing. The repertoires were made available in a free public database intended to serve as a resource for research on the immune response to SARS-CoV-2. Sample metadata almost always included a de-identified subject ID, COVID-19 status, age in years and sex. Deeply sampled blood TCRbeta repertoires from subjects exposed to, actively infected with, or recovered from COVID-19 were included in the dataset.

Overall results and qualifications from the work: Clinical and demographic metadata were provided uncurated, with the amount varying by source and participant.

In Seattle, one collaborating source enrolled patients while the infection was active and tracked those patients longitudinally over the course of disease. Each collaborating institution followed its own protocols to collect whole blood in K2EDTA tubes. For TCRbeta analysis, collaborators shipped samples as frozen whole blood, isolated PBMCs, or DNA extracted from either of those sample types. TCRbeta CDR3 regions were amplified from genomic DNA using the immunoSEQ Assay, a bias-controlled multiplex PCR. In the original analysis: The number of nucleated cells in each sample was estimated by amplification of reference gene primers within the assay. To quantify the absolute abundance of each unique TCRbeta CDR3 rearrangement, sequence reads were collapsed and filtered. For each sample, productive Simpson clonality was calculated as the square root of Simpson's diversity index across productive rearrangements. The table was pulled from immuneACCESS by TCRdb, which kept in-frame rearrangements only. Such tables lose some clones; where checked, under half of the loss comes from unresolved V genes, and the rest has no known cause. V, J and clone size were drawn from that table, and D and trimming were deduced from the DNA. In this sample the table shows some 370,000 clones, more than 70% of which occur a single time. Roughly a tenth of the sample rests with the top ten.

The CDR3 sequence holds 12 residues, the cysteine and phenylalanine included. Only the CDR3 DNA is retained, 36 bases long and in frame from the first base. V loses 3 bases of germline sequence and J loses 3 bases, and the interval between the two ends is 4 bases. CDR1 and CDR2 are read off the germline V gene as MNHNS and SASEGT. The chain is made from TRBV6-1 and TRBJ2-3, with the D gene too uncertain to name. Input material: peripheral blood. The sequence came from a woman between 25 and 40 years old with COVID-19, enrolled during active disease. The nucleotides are TGTGCCAGCAGTGATGCGACAGATACGCAGTATTTT. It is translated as CASSDATDTQYF.